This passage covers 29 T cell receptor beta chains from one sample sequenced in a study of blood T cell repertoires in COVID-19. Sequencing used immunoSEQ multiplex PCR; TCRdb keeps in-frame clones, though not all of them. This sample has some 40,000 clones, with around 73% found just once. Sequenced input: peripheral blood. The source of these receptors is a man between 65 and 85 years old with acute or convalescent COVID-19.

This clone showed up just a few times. CDR3 nucleotide sequence: TGTGCCAGCAGAATGGGGGGTGCCCAGTACTTC. Amino acids: CASRMGGAQYF. J is TRBJ2-5 and V is TRBV19; D is perhaps TRBD2 (6 bases). There are 11 residues in the CDR3. Germline assignment: CDR1 LNHDA and CDR2 SQIVND (reference sequence). Trimming stripped 9 bases from V and 9 bases from J, with 14 bases between.

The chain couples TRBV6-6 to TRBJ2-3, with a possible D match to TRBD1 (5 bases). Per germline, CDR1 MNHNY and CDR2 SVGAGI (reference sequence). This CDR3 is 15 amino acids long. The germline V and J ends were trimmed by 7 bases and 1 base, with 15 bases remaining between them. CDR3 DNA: TGTGCCAGCACCCTACAAGGGGCTGGCACAGATACGCAGTATTTT. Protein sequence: CASTLQGAGTDTQYF.

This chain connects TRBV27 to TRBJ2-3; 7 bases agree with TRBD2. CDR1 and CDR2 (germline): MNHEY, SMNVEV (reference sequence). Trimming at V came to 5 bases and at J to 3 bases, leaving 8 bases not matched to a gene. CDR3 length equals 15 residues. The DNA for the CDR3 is TGTGCCAGCAGTCAAATAACACTAGCGACAGATACGCAGTATTTT. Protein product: CASSQITLATDTQYF.

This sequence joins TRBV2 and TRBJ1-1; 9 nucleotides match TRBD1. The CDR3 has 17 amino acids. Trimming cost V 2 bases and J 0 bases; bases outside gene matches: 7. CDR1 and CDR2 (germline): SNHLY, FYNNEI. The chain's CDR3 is CASSETTTGGMNTEAFF. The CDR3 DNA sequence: TGTGCCAGCAGTGAAACAACGACAGGGGGGATGAACACTGAAGCTTTCTTT.

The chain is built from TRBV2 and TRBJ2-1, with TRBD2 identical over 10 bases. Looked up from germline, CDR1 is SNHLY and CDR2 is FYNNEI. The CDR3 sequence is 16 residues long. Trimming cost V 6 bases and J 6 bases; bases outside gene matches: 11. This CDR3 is CASRRTGTSVPNEQFF. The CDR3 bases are TGTGCCAGCAGGCGGACTGGGACTAGCGTCCCCAATGAGCAGTTCTTC.

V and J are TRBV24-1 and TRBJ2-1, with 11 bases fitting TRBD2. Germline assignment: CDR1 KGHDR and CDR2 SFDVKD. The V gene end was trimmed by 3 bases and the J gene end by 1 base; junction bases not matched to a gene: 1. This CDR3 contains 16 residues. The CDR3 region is CATSDLAGGSYNEQFF. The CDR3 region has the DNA TGTGCCACCAGTGATCTAGCGGGAGGTTCCTACAATGAGCAGTTCTTC.

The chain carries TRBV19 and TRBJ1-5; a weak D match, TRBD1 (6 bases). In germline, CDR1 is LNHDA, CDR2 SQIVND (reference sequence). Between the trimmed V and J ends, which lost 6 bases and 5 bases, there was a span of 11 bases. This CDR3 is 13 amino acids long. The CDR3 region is CASRLDSYQPQHF. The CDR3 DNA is TGTGCCAGTAGGCTGGACAGTTATCAGCCCCAGCATTTT.

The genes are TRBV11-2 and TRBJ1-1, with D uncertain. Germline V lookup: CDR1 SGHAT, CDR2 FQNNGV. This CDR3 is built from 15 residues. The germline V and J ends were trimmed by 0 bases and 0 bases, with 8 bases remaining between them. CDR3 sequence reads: CASSLERWLNTEAFF. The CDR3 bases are TGTGCCAGCAGCTTAGAGCGTTGGTTGAACACTGAAGCTTTCTTT.

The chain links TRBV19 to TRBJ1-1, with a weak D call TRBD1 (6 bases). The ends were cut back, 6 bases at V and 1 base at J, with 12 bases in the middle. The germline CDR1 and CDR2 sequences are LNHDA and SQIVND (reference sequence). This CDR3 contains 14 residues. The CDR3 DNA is TGTGCCAGTAGGGGGGGGCGGAGGAACACTGAAGCTTTCTTT. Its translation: CASRGGRRNTEAFF.

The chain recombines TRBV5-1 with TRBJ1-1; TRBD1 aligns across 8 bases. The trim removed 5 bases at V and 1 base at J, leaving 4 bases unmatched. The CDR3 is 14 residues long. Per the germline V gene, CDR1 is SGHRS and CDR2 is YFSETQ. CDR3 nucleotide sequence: TGCGCCAGCAGACTCGGGACAGGGAACACTGAAGCTTTCTTT. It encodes CASRLGTGNTEAFF.

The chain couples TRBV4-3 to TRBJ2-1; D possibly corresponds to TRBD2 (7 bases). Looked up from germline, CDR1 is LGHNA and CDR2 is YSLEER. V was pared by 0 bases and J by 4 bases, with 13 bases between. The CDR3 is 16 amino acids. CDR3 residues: CASSQDEGGRYNEQFF. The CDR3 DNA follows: TGCGCCAGCAGCCAAGATGAGGGGGGGAGGTACAATGAGCAGTTCTTC.

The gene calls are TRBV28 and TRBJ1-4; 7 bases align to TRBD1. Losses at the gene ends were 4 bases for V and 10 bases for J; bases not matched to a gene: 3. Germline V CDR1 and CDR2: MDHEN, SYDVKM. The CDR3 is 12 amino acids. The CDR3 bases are TGTGCCAGCAGTTCGACAGGGAGAAAACTGTTTTTT. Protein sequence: CASSSTGRKLFF.

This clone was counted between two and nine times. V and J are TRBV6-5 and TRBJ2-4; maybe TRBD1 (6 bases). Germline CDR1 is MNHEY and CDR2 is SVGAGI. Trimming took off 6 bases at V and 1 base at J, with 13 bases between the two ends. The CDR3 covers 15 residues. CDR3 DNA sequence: TGTGCCAGCAGACGGGTACAGGGTGCCAAAAACATTCAGTACTTC. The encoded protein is CASRRVQGAKNIQYF.

The CDR3 region is CASSLSAGGDTGELFF. CDR3 sequence (DNA): TGTGCCAGCAGCCTTTCGGCGGGGGGCGACACCGGGGAGCTGTTTTTT. The chain couples TRBV11-3 to TRBJ2-2; the match to TRBD2 covers 8 bases. CDR3 size: 16 residues. V was clipped by 5 bases and J by 3 bases; unmatched bases: 8. Germline CDR1 SGHNT, CDR2 YENEEA. The variable domain in full, with the rest retrieved from reference TRBV11-3 and TRBJ2-2, is EAGVVQSPRYKIIEKKQPVAFWCNPISGHNTLYWYLQNLGQGPELLIRYENEEAVDDSQLPKDRFSAERLKGVDSTLKIQPAELGDSAVYLCASSLSAGGDTGELFFGEGSRLTVL.

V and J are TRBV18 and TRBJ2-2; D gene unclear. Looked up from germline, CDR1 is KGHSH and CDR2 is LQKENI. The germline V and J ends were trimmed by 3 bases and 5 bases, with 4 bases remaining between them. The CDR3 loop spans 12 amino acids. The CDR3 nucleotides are TGTGCCAGCTCACCTAGAACCGGGGAGCTGTTTTTT. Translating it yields CASSPRTGELFF.

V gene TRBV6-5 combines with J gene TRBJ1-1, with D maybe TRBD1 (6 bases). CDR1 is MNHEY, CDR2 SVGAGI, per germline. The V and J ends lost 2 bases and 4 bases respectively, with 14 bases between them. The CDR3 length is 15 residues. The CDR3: CASSYEGVMSTEAFF. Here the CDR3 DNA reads TGTGCCAGCAGTTACGAGGGGGTAATGAGCACTGAAGCTTTCTTT.

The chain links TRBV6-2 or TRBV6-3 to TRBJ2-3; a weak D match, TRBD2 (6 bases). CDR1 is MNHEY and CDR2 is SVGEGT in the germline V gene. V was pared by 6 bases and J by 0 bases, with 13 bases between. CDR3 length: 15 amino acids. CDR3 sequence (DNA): TGTGCCAGCAGCTTTCTCAGCGGGAGCACAGATACGCAGTATTTT. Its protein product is CASSFLSGSTDTQYF.

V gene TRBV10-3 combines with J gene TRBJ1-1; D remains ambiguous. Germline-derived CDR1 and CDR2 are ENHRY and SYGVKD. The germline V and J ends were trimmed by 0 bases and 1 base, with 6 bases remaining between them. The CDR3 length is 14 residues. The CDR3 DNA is TGTGCCATCAGTGAGTCCGGCGGGAACACTGAAGCTTTCTTT. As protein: CAISESGGNTEAFF.

CDR3 DNA: TGTGCCAGCACTACTAGCGGGAGGCCTAGCACAGATACGCAGTATTTT. The encoded protein is CASTTSGRPSTDTQYF. This rearrangement joins TRBV5-6 to TRBJ2-3, with 12 bases lining up with TRBD2. CDR3 length equals 16 residues. The trim removed 6 bases at V and 0 bases at J, leaving 5 bases unmatched. Germline V gene lookup returns CDR1 SGHDT and CDR2 YYEEEE.

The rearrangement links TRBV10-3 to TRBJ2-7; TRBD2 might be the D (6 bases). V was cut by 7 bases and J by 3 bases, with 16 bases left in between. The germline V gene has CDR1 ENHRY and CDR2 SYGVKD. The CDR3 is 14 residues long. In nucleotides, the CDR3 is TGTGCCATCAACCGGGAGCCGGGAGTCTACGAGCAGTACTTC. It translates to CAINREPGVYEQYF.

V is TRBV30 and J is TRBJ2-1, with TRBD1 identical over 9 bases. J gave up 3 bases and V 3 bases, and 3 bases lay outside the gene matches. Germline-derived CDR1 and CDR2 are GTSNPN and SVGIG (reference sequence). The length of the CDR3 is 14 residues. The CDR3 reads CAWRGQGIYNEQFF. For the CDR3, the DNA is TGTGCCTGGAGGGGACAGGGAATCTACAATGAGCAGTTCTTC.

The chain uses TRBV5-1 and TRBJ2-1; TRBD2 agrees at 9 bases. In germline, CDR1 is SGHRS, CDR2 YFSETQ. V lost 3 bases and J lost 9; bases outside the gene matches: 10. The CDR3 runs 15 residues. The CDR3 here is CASSSGTSKVGEQFF. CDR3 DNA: TGCGCCAGCAGCTCCGGGACTAGCAAGGTGGGTGAGCAGTTCTTC.

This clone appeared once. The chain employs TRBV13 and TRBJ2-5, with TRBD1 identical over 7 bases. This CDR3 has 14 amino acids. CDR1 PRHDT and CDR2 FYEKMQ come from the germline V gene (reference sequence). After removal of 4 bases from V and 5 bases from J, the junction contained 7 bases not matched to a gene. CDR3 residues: CASSSRTGVETQYF. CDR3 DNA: TGTGCCAGCAGCTCGCGTACAGGGGTCGAGACCCAGTACTTC.

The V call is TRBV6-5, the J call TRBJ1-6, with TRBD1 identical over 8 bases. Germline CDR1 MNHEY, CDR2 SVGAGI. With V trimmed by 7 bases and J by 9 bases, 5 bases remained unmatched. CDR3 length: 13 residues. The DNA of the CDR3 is TGTGCCAGCACGGGGACAGGTCGTTCACCCCTCCACTTT. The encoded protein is CASTGTGRSPLHF.

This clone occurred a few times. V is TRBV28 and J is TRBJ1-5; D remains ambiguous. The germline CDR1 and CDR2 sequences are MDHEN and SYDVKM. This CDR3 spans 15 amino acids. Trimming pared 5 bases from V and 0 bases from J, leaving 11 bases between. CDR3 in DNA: TGTGCCAGCAGTGTAACGAGGCGTAGCAATCAGCCCCAGCATTTT. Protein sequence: CASSVTRRSNQPQHF.

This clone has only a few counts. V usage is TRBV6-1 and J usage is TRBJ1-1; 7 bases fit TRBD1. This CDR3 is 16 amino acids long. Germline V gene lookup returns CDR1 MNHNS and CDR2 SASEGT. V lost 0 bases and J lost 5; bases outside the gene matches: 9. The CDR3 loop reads CASSEAWAGGMTEAFF. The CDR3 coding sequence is TGTGCCAGCAGTGAAGCCTGGGCAGGGGGGATGACTGAAGCTTTCTTT.

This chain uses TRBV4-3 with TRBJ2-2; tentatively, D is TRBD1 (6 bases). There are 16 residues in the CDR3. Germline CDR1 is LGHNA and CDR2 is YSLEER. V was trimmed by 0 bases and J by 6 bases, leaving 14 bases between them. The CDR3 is CASSQEQGIYAGELFF. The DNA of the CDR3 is TGCGCCAGCAGCCAAGAACAGGGCATCTATGCCGGGGAGCTGTTTTTT.

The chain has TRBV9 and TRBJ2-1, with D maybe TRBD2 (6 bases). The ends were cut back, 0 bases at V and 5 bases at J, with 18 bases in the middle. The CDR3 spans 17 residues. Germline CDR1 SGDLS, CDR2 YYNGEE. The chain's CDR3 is CASSVAPGGREHNEQFF. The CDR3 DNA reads TGTGCCAGCAGCGTAGCGCCCGGGGGTCGGGAGCACAATGAGCAGTTCTTC.

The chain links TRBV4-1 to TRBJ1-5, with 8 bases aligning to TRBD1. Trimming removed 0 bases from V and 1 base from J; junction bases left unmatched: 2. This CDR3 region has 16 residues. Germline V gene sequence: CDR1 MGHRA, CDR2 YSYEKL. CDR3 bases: TGCGCCAGCAGCCAAGATAGGGACAGGAGCAATCAGCCCCAGCATTTT. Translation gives CASSQDRDRSNQPQHF.